One and the same sample provided the 24 T cell receptor beta chains below, sequenced in a study of beta chain features in type 1 diabetes. The isolated RNA, all of it, was reverse transcribed, so expressed TCRB transcripts were what got sequenced. The method was immunoSEQ multiplex PCR; TCRdb's version includes in-frame clones alone and lacks a portion of them. The sample yields 250,000 to 350,000 clones, 11% seen once. What was sequenced was naive CD4+ T cells from blood. These TCRs come from a young woman in good health.

This clone occurred a few times. The CDR3 coding sequence is TGTGCCAGCAGTGAAGCGCTTAGCAGGATAAGGGGCTACGAGCAGTACTTC. It translates to CASSEALSRIRGYEQYF. J is TRBJ2-7 and V is TRBV2; D may be TRBD1 (5 bases). The CDR3 covers 17 residues. Germline V lookup: CDR1 SNHLY, CDR2 FYNNEI. V was shortened by 0 bases and J by 3 bases, with 18 bases between the two germline ends.

The V gene is TRBV5-4, the J gene TRBJ2-5, with 7 bases that match TRBD1. Germline CDR1 is SGHNT and CDR2 is YYREEE (reference sequence). V gave up 4 bases and J gave up 7 bases; unmatched junction bases: 7. The CDR3 spans 13 residues. The CDR3 spells CASSNDRVGTQYF. As DNA, the CDR3 is TGTGCCAGCAGCAACGACAGGGTGGGGACCCAGTACTTC.

The chain's CDR3 is CSTTSGIEQYF. The CDR3 DNA follows: TGCAGTACGACTAGCGGGATCGAGCAGTACTTC. This sequence joins TRBV20-1 and TRBJ2-7, with TRBD2 matching 11 bases. Germline V lookup: CDR1 DFQATT, CDR2 SNEGSKA (reference sequence). This CDR3 contains 11 residues. V lost 8 bases, J lost 6 bases, and 3 bases stayed unmatched.

The chain joins TRBV27 to TRBJ2-7, with D perhaps matching TRBD2 (6 bases). The CDR3 consists of 15 residues. V was trimmed by 3 bases and J by 2 bases, leaving 14 bases between them. Germline V gene data show CDR1 as MNHEY and CDR2 as SMNVEV (reference sequence). The CDR3 reads CASSLSGTPAYEQYF. The CDR3 bases are TGTGCCAGCAGTTTGTCCGGGACTCCAGCCTACGAGCAGTACTTC.

The rearrangement joins TRBV5-4 to TRBJ2-7, with 7 nucleotides matching TRBD2. J lost 0 bases, V lost 2 bases, and 8 bases had no gene match. CDR1 is SGHNT and CDR2 is YYREEE in the germline V gene (reference sequence). The CDR3 is 16 residues long. Written as DNA, the CDR3 is TGTGCCAGCAGCTTCTCTCTAGCGGAGAGCTCCTACGAGCAGTACTTC. Translating gives CASSFSLAESSYEQYF.

This clone has more than one count but fewer than ten. This chain connects TRBV7-2 to TRBJ2-1, with 11 bases fitting TRBD2. The CDR3 contains 16 residues. From germline, CDR1 is SGHTA and CDR2 FQGNSA. V was pared by 6 bases and J by 12 bases, with 16 bases of the junction left unmatched. The CDR3 region is CASSQGTLAGERRQFF. In DNA form, the CDR3 reads TGTGCCAGCAGTCAGGGGACACTAGCGGGAGAGAGGCGGCAGTTCTTC.

This chain links TRBV7-2 with TRBJ1-1; tentative D call: TRBD1 (5 bases). This CDR3 has 14 amino acids. Germline CDR1 reads SGHTA; CDR2 reads FQGNSA. Trimming shortened V by 3 bases and J by 3 bases, and 11 bases separated the two germline ends. CDR3 bases: TGTGCCAGCAGCTTGTCCGGGGGGGACACTGAAGCTTTCTTT. As protein: CASSLSGGDTEAFF.

The sample holds a few counts of this clone. V and J are TRBV15 and TRBJ2-7; D gene uncertain. Trimming took 0 bases from V and 6 from J, leaving 9 bases between them. This CDR3 contains 13 residues. In germline, CDR1 is LNHNV, CDR2 YYDKDF (reference sequence). The CDR3 DNA is TGTGCCACCAGCAGAGACCCTAGTGGCGAGCAGTACTTC. Its translation: CATSRDPSGEQYF.

The chain is built from TRBV7-2 and TRBJ2-5, with 8 bases that match TRBD1. The V and J ends lost 2 bases and 1 base, in that order; junction bases with no gene match: 6. The CDR3 spans 16 residues. Germline V gene lookup returns CDR1 SGHTA and CDR2 FQGNSA. The CDR3 sequence: CASSLSWTGSQETQYF. CDR3 bases: TGTGCCAGCAGCTTATCATGGACAGGGTCCCAAGAGACCCAGTACTTC.

V usage is TRBV29-1 and J usage is TRBJ2-7; TRBD2 agrees at 9 bases. V gave up 5 bases and J gave up 9 bases; unmatched junction bases: 11. From germline, CDR1 is SQVTM and CDR2 ANQGSEA. There are 13 residues in the CDR3. The CDR3 is CSVLPREGLGQYF. CDR3 bases: TGCAGCGTTCTTCCGCGGGAGGGCCTCGGGCAGTACTTC.

In its sample, this clone was seen a few times. V is TRBV7-2 and J is TRBJ2-3, with 9 bases fitting TRBD2. In germline, CDR1 is SGHTA, CDR2 FQGNSA. This CDR3 comprises 15 residues. J lost 0 bases, V lost 6 bases, and 4 bases had no gene match. CDR3 DNA sequence: TGTGCCAGCAGAATGACTAGCGGAAGCACAGATACGCAGTATTTT. It translates to CASRMTSGSTDTQYF.

The chain couples TRBV6-1 to TRBJ1-1; maybe TRBD1 (5 bases). The germline CDR1 and CDR2 sequences are MNHNS and SASEGT. Trimming took off 6 bases at V and 0 bases at J, with 14 bases between the two ends. CDR3 length: 15 residues. This CDR3 is CASSPGNFMNTEAFF. DNA for the CDR3: TGTGCCAGCAGCCCAGGGAACTTCATGAACACTGAAGCTTTCTTT.

The rearrangement uses TRBV6-5 and TRBJ1-2; 10 nucleotides match TRBD1. This CDR3 spans 16 amino acids. Germline loops: CDR1 MNHEY, CDR2 SVGAGI. V lost 2 bases and J lost 2; bases outside the gene matches: 5. The CDR3, as DNA: TGTGCCAGCAGTTACATGGGACAGGGGCCAAACTATGGCTACACCTTC. Its translation: CASSYMGQGPNYGYTF.

This clone was recorded a few times. The chain recombines TRBV6-5 with TRBJ2-1; 8 bases map to TRBD1. The CDR3 is 14 residues long. The V gene end was trimmed by 6 bases and the J gene end by 5 bases; junction bases not matched to a gene: 6. Per the germline V gene, CDR1 is MNHEY and CDR2 is SVGAGI. CDR3 DNA sequence: TGTGCCAGCAGCCCGGACAGGGAGGACAATGAGCAGTTCTTC. Its translation: CASSPDREDNEQFF.

The chain recombines TRBV5-1 with TRBJ1-5; TRBD1 might be the D (5 bases). Germline V gene sequence: CDR1 SGHRS, CDR2 YFSETQ. V dropped 1 base and J dropped 8 bases, with 10 bases sitting between them. The CDR3 is made up of 13 amino acids. In DNA form, the CDR3 reads TGCGCCAGCAGCTTGAGTGGGGCTGAGCCCCAGCATTTT. Amino acid sequence: CASSLSGAEPQHF.

The gene calls are TRBV5-1 and TRBJ2-3, with 9 bases matching TRBD2. Per germline, CDR1 SGHRS and CDR2 YFSETQ. The ends lost 0 bases at V and 7 bases at J; junction bases unmatched: 9. CDR3 length: 16 residues. CDR3 sequence: CASSLEAAGGANTQYF. The CDR3 coding sequence is TGCGCCAGCAGCTTGGAAGCTGCGGGAGGGGCGAATACGCAGTATTTT.

This clone showed up just a few times. The chain couples TRBV5-1 to TRBJ2-5; tentatively, D is TRBD2 (5 bases). The V end lost 5 bases, the J end lost 5 bases, and 10 bases lay between the germline ends. Germline V gives CDR1 SGHRS, CDR2 YFSETQ. The CDR3 has 12 residues. The CDR3 sequence is CASRVGDETQYF. DNA of the CDR3: TGCGCCAGCAGGGTCGGGGATGAGACCCAGTACTTC.

The J gene is TRBJ2-1, the V gene TRBV7-2; TRBD2 matches at 12 bases. Trimming took 4 bases from V and 10 from J; bases not matched to a gene: 17. CDR3 length: 18 amino acids. The germline CDR1 and CDR2 sequences are SGHTA and FQGNSA. This chain's CDR3 is CASSSTPRLAGETGEQFF. The CDR3, as DNA: TGTGCCAGCAGCTCCACCCCCAGACTAGCGGGAGAGACAGGAGAGCAGTTCTTC.

This clone was counted only a few times. The chain couples TRBV29-1 to TRBJ2-5, with D perhaps TRBD1 (5 bases). The J call is uncertain, as TRBJ2-7 better fits the DNA end. Germline values: CDR1 SQVTM, CDR2 ANQGSEA. The length of the CDR3 is 13 residues. The CDR3 DNA sequence: TGCAGCGTTGAAACTAAGCAGGGTTACGAGCAGTACTTC. Amino acids: CSVETKQGYEQYF.

This sequence joins TRBV6-4 and TRBJ2-3, with 10 bases aligning to TRBD1. CDR1 is MRHNA and CDR2 is SNTAGT in the germline V gene. V lost 3 bases and J lost 4; bases outside the gene matches: 7. The CDR3 has 16 residues. This CDR3 is CASSETGGAEADTQYF. The CDR3 coding sequence is TGTGCCAGCAGTGAGACAGGGGGCGCGGAAGCAGATACGCAGTATTTT.

CDR3 DNA: TGTGCCAGTAGTATAGCGGACTCCCCGGGGGACTATGGCTACACCTTC. This encodes CASSIADSPGDYGYTF. The rearrangement joins TRBV19 to TRBJ1-2, with D tentatively TRBD1 (5 bases). The CDR3 spans 16 residues. Germline values: CDR1 LNHDA, CDR2 SQIVND (reference sequence). V gave up 1 base and J gave up 3 bases, with 15 bases separating them.

The V and J genes are TRBV29-1 and TRBJ2-7, with D tentatively TRBD2 (7 bases). In germline, CDR1 is SQVTM, CDR2 ANQGSEA. The CDR3 extends over 15 amino acids. V lost 6 bases, J lost 4 bases, and 22 bases lay in between. CDR3 in DNA: TGCAGCGTAACCCCCCTACAGGGAGGGTTATACGAGCAGTACTTC. Translated, it gives CSVTPLQGGLYEQYF.

The gene calls are TRBV19 and TRBJ2-1, with TRBD1 matching 7 bases. The germline gives CDR1 LNHDA, CDR2 SQIVND (reference sequence). The CDR3 covers 14 residues. The V segment lost 2 bases and the J segment 8 bases; nucleotides outside the gene matches: 6. The CDR3, as DNA: TGTGCCAGTAGTATACCGCAGGGGGTACATGAGCAGTTCTTC. It codes for CASSIPQGVHEQFF.

The chain links TRBV5-1 to TRBJ2-1, with 10 positions matching TRBD1. The CDR3 has 16 residues. Germline assignment: CDR1 SGHRS and CDR2 YFSETQ. Trimming cost V 1 base and J 8 bases; bases outside gene matches: 9. CDR3 residues: CASSLITGTGADEQFF. CDR3 nucleotide sequence: TGCGCCAGCAGCTTGATAACCGGGACAGGGGCAGATGAGCAGTTCTTC.